Below are 18 T cell receptor beta chains sequenced from a single sample in a study of PD-1 blockade in classical Hodgkin lymphoma. Time point of the sample: newly diagnosed, previously untreated cHL patient sample. Assay used: immunoSEQ multiplex PCR; TCRdb lists only in-frame clones, some missing. The sample consists of under 30,000 clones, 80% to 95% of them appearing once. Sequenced material: peripheral blood mononuclear cells (PBMCs). The receptors here all came from a human donor with classical Hodgkin lymphoma.

The chain has TRBV28 and TRBJ1-1, with 11 positions matching TRBD1. After removal of 6 bases from V and 12 bases from J, the junction contained 9 bases not matched to a gene. The CDR3 is 13 residues long. The germline CDR1 and CDR2 sequences are MDHEN and SYDVKM. CDR3 nucleotide sequence: TGTGCCAGCAGACCTGGACAGGGGGCGAAATCTTTCTTT. Translated: CASRPGQGAKSFF.

The rearrangement uses TRBV7-8 and TRBJ1-6; 8 bases line up with TRBD1. The junction had 6 bases not matched to a gene; V was cut back by 5 bases and J by 6 bases. The CDR3 is 15 amino acids. From germline, CDR1 is SGHVS and CDR2 FQNEAQ. In DNA, the CDR3 is TGTGCCAGCAGCACCGGACAGGGATCTAATTCACCCCTCCACTTT. This translates into CASSTGQGSNSPLHF. Drawing the rest from reference TRBV7-8 and TRBJ1-6, the complete variable domain is GAGVSQSPRYKVAKRGQDVALRCDPISGHVSLFWYQQALGQGPEFLTYFQNEAQLDKSGLPSDRFFAERPEGSVSTLKIQRTQQEDSAVYLCASSTGQGSNSPLHFGNGTRLTVT.

The V call is TRBV27, the J call TRBJ2-5, with a tentative D call TRBD1 (5 bases). This CDR3 region has 13 residues. Trimming shortened V by 5 bases and J by 4 bases, and 11 bases separated the two germline ends. Germline CDR1 MNHEY, CDR2 SMNVEV (reference sequence). DNA of the CDR3: TGTGCCAGCAGTCCTCAGGGAAGAGAGACCCAGTACTTC. Amino acid sequence: CASSPQGRETQYF.

The V gene is TRBV6-1, the J gene TRBJ1-4, with 7 positions matching TRBD1. The CDR3 covers 14 residues. Germline loops: CDR1 MNHNS, CDR2 SASEGT. V was pared by 6 bases and J by 2 bases, with 3 bases of the junction left unmatched. For the CDR3, the DNA is TGTGCCAGCAGACAGGGGTGGACTAATGAAAAACTGTTTTTT. Protein: CASRQGWTNEKLFF.

The chain has TRBV18 and TRBJ2-3; D remains ambiguous. V shed 5 bases and J shed 2 bases, with 11 bases lying between them. CDR3 length: 14 residues. Germline V gene lookup returns CDR1 KGHSH and CDR2 LQKENI. CDR3: CASSSSGNTDTQYF. CDR3 nucleotides: TGTGCCAGCTCATCATCGGGTAACACAGATACGCAGTATTTT. Supplemented by reference TRBV18 and TRBJ2-3, the full variable domain reads NAGVMQNPRHLVRRRGQEARLRCSPMKGHSHVYWYRQLPEEGLKFMVYLQKENIIDESGMPKERFSAEFPKEGPSILRIQQVVRGDSAAYFCASSSSGNTDTQYFGPGTRLTVL.

The rearrangement links TRBV19 to TRBJ2-7; weak D call: TRBD1 (5 bases). Trimming left V 8 bases short and J 6 bases short, with 11 bases between. The CDR3 is made up of 11 amino acids. The germline V gene has CDR1 LNHDA and CDR2 SQIVND (reference sequence). CDR3 loop: CASAQASEQYF. CDR3 DNA sequence: TGTGCCAGTGCACAGGCGTCCGAGCAGTACTTC.

This rearrangement joins TRBV5-6 to TRBJ1-2; TRBD1 is a possible D gene (5 bases). The ends were cut back, 4 bases at V and 8 bases at J, with 18 bases in the middle. CDR1 and CDR2 from the germline V gene are SGHDT and YYEEEE. The CDR3 contains 14 residues. CDR3 nucleotide sequence: TGTGCCAGCAGCCCCGGAGTCTACGGGGGGGGCTACACCTTC. It is translated as CASSPGVYGGGYTF.

The sample holds one count of this clone. The chain uses TRBV5-1 and TRBJ2-1, with no clear D. CDR3 size: 15 residues. Trimming left V 4 bases short and J 2 bases short, with 13 bases between. Germline CDR1 is SGHRS and CDR2 is YFSETQ. This CDR3 is CASSPRQRTYNEQFF. The CDR3 bases are TGCGCCAGCAGCCCCCGGCAGAGGACCTACAATGAGCAGTTCTTC.

V and J are TRBV10-3 and TRBJ1-1; D unresolved. Germline V gene data show CDR1 as ENHRY and CDR2 as SYGVKD. The CDR3 extends over 13 amino acids. V lost 5 bases and J lost 2, with 9 bases in between. The CDR3 reads CAISTERNTEAFF. The CDR3 bases are TGTGCCATCAGTACAGAGAGAAACACTGAAGCTTTCTTT.

V usage is TRBV28 and J usage is TRBJ2-1, with 12 bases lining up with TRBD2. The CDR3 is 16 residues long. Per the germline V gene, CDR1 is MDHEN and CDR2 is SYDVKM. With V trimmed by 5 bases and J by 9 bases, 11 bases remained unmatched. Written as DNA, the CDR3 is TGTGCCAGCAGTCACTTGACTAGCGGGAGATTTGGTGAGCAGTTCTTC. Translated: CASSHLTSGRFGEQFF.

The chain has TRBV15 and TRBJ2-3; 7 bases match TRBD2. Germline values: CDR1 LNHNV, CDR2 YYDKDF (reference sequence). The CDR3 totals 16 residues. With V trimmed by 5 bases and J by 4 bases, 12 bases remained unmatched. In nucleotides, the CDR3 is TGTGCCACCAGCGCAGGTCCTGGCGGGAGTCCAGATACGCAGTATTTT. This codes for CATSAGPGGSPDTQYF.

CDR3 DNA: TGTGCCAGTCAAAGGACTAGCGGACGCACAGATACGCAGTATTTT. As protein: CASQRTSGRTDTQYF. This sequence joins TRBV19 and TRBJ2-3, with TRBD2 matching over 10 bases. With V trimmed by 8 bases and J by 1 base, 6 bases remained unmatched. Germline V CDR1 and CDR2: LNHDA, SQIVND (reference sequence). The CDR3 has 15 amino acids.

The genes are TRBV9 and TRBJ2-7; D is perhaps TRBD2 (7 bases). Trimming took 3 bases from V and 0 from J, leaving 13 bases between them. This CDR3 is built from 15 residues. Germline loops: CDR1 SGDLS, CDR2 YYNGEE. CDR3 in DNA: TGTGCCAGCAGCGAGGGGGGGGGTACCTCCTACGAGCAGTACTTC. Its translation: CASSEGGGTSYEQYF.

The chain employs TRBV18 and TRBJ1-5; D not resolved. CDR3 length equals 14 residues. V gave up 6 bases and J gave up 4 bases, with 13 bases separating them. CDR1 and CDR2 from the germline V gene are KGHSH and LQKENI. CDR3 residues: CASSGRVGNQPQHF. CDR3 bases: TGTGCCAGCTCGGGGAGGGTCGGTAATCAGCCCCAGCATTTT.

V usage is TRBV7-2 and J usage is TRBJ2-1; D possibly corresponds to TRBD2 (6 bases). Germline CDR1 is SGHTA and CDR2 is FQGNSA. The CDR3 covers 15 residues. The V end was cut by 1 base, the J end by 1 base, with 8 bases between. The CDR3 loop reads CASSLDGSSYNEQFF. As DNA, the CDR3 is TGTGCCAGCAGCTTAGACGGGAGTTCCTACAATGAGCAGTTCTTC.

The rearrangement joins TRBV28 to TRBJ2-5, with unresolved D. CDR3 length: 12 amino acids. Per the germline V gene, CDR1 is MDHEN and CDR2 is SYDVKM. Trimming removed 5 bases at V and 9 bases at J, with 13 bases between. This CDR3 reads CASSRSHLAQYF. The CDR3 DNA reads as TGTGCCAGCAGTCGTTCCCATCTTGCCCAGTACTTC.

This chain links TRBV7-2 with TRBJ1-4; 8 bases fit TRBD1. The V segment lost 3 bases and the J segment 5 bases; nucleotides outside the gene matches: 11. There are 17 residues in the CDR3. The V gene's germline CDR1 is SGHTA and CDR2 FQGNSA. This CDR3 reads CASSLTSGTGKNEKLFF. CDR3 coding DNA: TGTGCCAGCAGCTTGACCTCCGGGACAGGAAAAAATGAAAAACTGTTTTTT.

The CDR3 loop reads CASSGGTGEKLFF. CDR3 bases: TGTGCCAGCAGTGGGGGGACAGGTGAAAAACTGTTTTTT. The V call is TRBV28, the J call TRBJ1-4; 8 nucleotides agree with TRBD1. The length of the CDR3 is 13 residues. Germline V gene data show CDR1 as MDHEN and CDR2 as SYDVKM. After removal of 5 bases from V and 7 bases from J, the junction contained 3 bases not matched to a gene.